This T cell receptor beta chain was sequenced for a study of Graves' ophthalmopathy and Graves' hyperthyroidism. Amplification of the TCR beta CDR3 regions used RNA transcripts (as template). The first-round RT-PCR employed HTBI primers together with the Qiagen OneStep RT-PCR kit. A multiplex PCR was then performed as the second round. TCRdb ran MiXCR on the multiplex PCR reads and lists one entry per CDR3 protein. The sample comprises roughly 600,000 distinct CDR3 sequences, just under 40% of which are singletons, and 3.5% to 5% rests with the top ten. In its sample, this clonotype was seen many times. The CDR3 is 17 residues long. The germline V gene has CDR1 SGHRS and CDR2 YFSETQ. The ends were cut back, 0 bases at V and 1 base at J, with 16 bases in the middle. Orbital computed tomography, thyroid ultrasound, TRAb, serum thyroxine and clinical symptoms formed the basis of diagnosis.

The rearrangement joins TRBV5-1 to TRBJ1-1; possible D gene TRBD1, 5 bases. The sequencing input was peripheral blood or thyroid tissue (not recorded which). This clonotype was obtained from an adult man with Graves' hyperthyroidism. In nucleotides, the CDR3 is TGCGCCAGCAGCTTGGTGCCAGCGGGACTCCAGAACACTGAAGCTTTCTTT. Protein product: CASSLVPAGLQNTEAFF.